This T cell receptor (beta chain) was captured by sequencing in a study of vaccination and CD4 T cells after COVID-19. The germline gives CDR1 MNHNS, CDR2 SASEGT. The CDR3 length is 11 residues. The junction had 4 bases not matched to a gene; V was cut back by 11 bases and J by 6 bases. The Oncomine TCR Beta short-read assay was applied to DNA of cultured CD4+ T cells. Each CDR3 protein is one row after TCRdb ran MiXCR on the PCR reads. The table has 17,000 or so distinct CDR3 sequences, more than 40% seen once. With respect to this clonotype: Its antigen is not identified.

Stated treatment: roughly 10-day PBMC culture with coronavirus spike peptide pools or control peptides (ViraFEST assay). This specimen was CD4+ T cells from blood, cultured in vitro, taken before SARS-CoV-2 vaccination. The chain links TRBV6-1 to TRBJ1-5; 7 nucleotides agree with TRBD1. The sequence came from a human donor who had recovered from COVID-19. The CDR3: CACRDSQPQHF. In nucleotides, the CDR3 is TGTGCCTGCCGGGACAGTCAGCCCCAGCATTTT.